The source of this T cell receptor (beta chain) is a study of blood T cell repertoires in COVID-19. On the study more broadly: The United States, Italy and Spain were the sources of the acute and convalescent COVID-19 samples.

In the authors' workflow: Estimation of nucleated cell counts relied on the amplification of reference gene primers. Sequenced by immunoSEQ multiplex PCR; TCRdb stores in-frame clones only, minus some. V and J calls and clone size are copied from that table; D and trimming were computed from the DNA. The sample yields roughly 50,000 clones, around 90% seen once. This CDR3 contains 14 residues. V lost 1 base and J 0 bases, leaving 10 bases between the germline ends. CDR1 is GTSNPN and CDR2 is SVGIG in the germline V gene (reference sequence). The rearrangement uses TRBV30 and TRBJ2-7; D is undetermined. This TCR was sampled from a man in his forties or fifties with active COVID-19. The sequencing sample was made of peripheral blood. CDR3 residues: CAWSDRSVSYEQYF. The CDR3 region has the DNA TGTGCCTGGAGTGACCGAAGCGTCTCCTACGAGCAGTACTTC.